This is a list of T cell receptor beta chains from one sample in a study of CD8 T cells in Susac syndrome. TCRdb reprocessed the immunoSEQ multiplex PCR reads via MiXCR and lists one record per CDR3 protein. Altogether over 150,000 distinct CDR3 sequences are present, approximately 94% being singletons, with the ten largest covering about 0.12%. Sequences were obtained from CD4+ T cells from PBMCs. The receptors here all came from a human donor with Susac syndrome. The CDR3 runs from the conserved cysteine through the conserved F or W. The D gene is left open where the match is weak. Some rows have no size entry. The others give once, few or many, or a class for an expanded clone.

v_call: TRBV6-2/TRBV6-3; j_call: TRBJ2-7; clone_size: once; d_call: -; cdr3_nt: TGTGCCAGCAGTTTCGGACCCGGGTGGATCGAGCAGTACTTC; cdr3_aa: CASSFGPGWIEQYF
v_call: TRBV20-1; j_call: TRBJ2-5; clone_size: -; d_call: -; cdr3_nt: TGCAGTCCCCGGAACCCAGGGGAGACCCAGTACTTC; cdr3_aa: CSPRNPGETQYF
v_call: TRBV29-1; j_call: TRBJ2-7; clone_size: -; d_call: -; cdr3_nt: TGCAGCGTTGTCGCAGGTTACGAGCAGTACTTC; cdr3_aa: CSVVAGYEQYF
v_call: TRBV24-1; j_call: TRBJ1-1; clone_size: -; d_call: -; cdr3_nt: TGTGCCACCCGCTCAGGGCCTGAAGCTTTCTTT; cdr3_aa: CATRSGPEAFF
v_call: TRBV7-3; j_call: TRBJ2-3; clone_size: -; d_call: -; cdr3_nt: TGTGCCAGCAGCTTCGGGGGTATGAAGGGGGATACGCAGTATTTT; cdr3_aa: CASSFGGMKGDTQYF
v_call: TRBV6-2/TRBV6-3; j_call: TRBJ1-1; clone_size: -; d_call: -; cdr3_nt: TGTGCCAGCAGTACCCAGACAGTGAACACTGAAGCTTTCTTT; cdr3_aa: CASSTQTVNTEAFF
v_call: TRBV20-1; j_call: TRBJ2-4; clone_size: once; d_call: TRBD1; cdr3_nt: TGCAGTGCTATCTGGACAGGCATTCAGTACTTC; cdr3_aa: CSAIWTGIQYF
v_call: TRBV11-2; j_call: TRBJ2-5; clone_size: -; d_call: -; cdr3_nt: TGTGCCAGCAGGACTACAGGGTTGGGGACCCAGTACTTC; cdr3_aa: CASRTTGLGTQYF
v_call: TRBV20-1; j_call: TRBJ2-3; clone_size: -; d_call: TRBD2; cdr3_nt: TGCAGTGCAAGACCCTACGCGGGAGGGCTGCTTACGCAGTATTTT; cdr3_aa: CSARPYAGGLLTQYF
v_call: TRBV19; j_call: TRBJ2-1; clone_size: -; d_call: -; cdr3_nt: TGTGCCAGTAGGGGGGCGGGTAGGAACAATGAGCAGTTCTTC; cdr3_aa: CASRGAGRNNEQFF
v_call: TRBV7-2; j_call: TRBJ1-4; clone_size: -; d_call: TRBD1; cdr3_nt: TGTGCCACCGCCTTGACAGGGAGGTGGGAAAAACTGTTTTTT; cdr3_aa: CATALTGRWEKLFF
v_call: TRBV29-1; j_call: TRBJ2-5; clone_size: -; d_call: -; cdr3_nt: TGCAGCGTTAAGACCGGGAGCGGTGAGACCCAGTACTTC; cdr3_aa: CSVKTGSGETQYF
v_call: TRBV29-1; j_call: TRBJ1-2; clone_size: -; d_call: -; cdr3_nt: TGCAGCGTTGAATTAGCACGGGGGCATGGCTACACCTTC; cdr3_aa: CSVELARGHGYTF
v_call: TRBV29-1; j_call: TRBJ1-2; clone_size: -; d_call: TRBD1; cdr3_nt: TGCAGCGTCGGAGCTGCCTCGGGGACAGGAATCTATGGCTACACCTTC; cdr3_aa: CSVGAASGTGIYGYTF
v_call: TRBV29-1; j_call: TRBJ2-5; clone_size: -; d_call: -; cdr3_nt: TGCAGCGTTGAATACGCGGGACTTCGACCTGGGGGATACCAAGAGACCCAGTACTTC; cdr3_aa: CSVEYAGLRPGGYQETQYF
v_call: TRBV3-1; j_call: TRBJ2-3; clone_size: -; d_call: -; cdr3_nt: TGTGCCAGCAGCCAAGATTACAGATCCACAGATACGCAGTATTTT; cdr3_aa: CASSQDYRSTDTQYF
v_call: TRBV15; j_call: TRBJ2-3; clone_size: -; d_call: TRBD2; cdr3_nt: TGTGCCACCAGCAGAGAGAGGACTAGCGCTTACACAGATACGCAGTATTTT; cdr3_aa: CATSRERTSAYTDTQYF
v_call: TRBV30; j_call: TRBJ2-6; clone_size: -; d_call: -; cdr3_nt: TGTGCCTGGAGCCCCTTACGGCGTTCTGGGGCCAACGTCCTGACTTTC; cdr3_aa: CAWSPLRRSGANVLTF
v_call: TRBV29-1; j_call: TRBJ2-3; clone_size: -; d_call: -; cdr3_nt: TGCAGCTTCTACGGGAGACCTAGCACAGATACGCAGTATTTT; cdr3_aa: CSFYGRPSTDTQYF
v_call: TRBV12-3/TRBV12-4; j_call: TRBJ2-1; clone_size: -; d_call: TRBD1; cdr3_nt: TGTGCCAGCATTATAGGACAGGGAATTAATGAGCAGTTCTTC; cdr3_aa: CASIIGQGINEQFF
v_call: TRBV20-1; j_call: TRBJ2-5; clone_size: -; d_call: -; cdr3_nt: TGCAGTGCCCCCCGCAGGGTCCAAGAGACCCAGTACTTC; cdr3_aa: CSAPRRVQETQYF
v_call: TRBV28; j_call: TRBJ2-3; clone_size: -; d_call: TRBD2; cdr3_nt: TGTGCCAGCAGTTTGGCTAGCGGGAGTATAGATACGCAGTATTTT; cdr3_aa: CASSLASGSIDTQYF
v_call: TRBV6-6; j_call: TRBJ2-7; clone_size: -; d_call: -; cdr3_nt: TGTGCCAGCAGTTCTCTGGGGTTGGCTTACGAGCAGTACTTC; cdr3_aa: CASSSLGLAYEQYF
v_call: TRBV20-1; j_call: TRBJ2-7; clone_size: once; d_call: -; cdr3_nt: TGCAGTGCTACGGACAGAAACGAGCAGTACTTC; cdr3_aa: CSATDRNEQYF
v_call: TRBV28; j_call: TRBJ2-1; clone_size: -; d_call: TRBD2; cdr3_nt: TGTGCCAGCAGTCGGAGCGGGGGTCGTGAGCAGTTCTTC; cdr3_aa: CASSRSGGREQFF
v_call: TRBV29-1; j_call: TRBJ1-1; clone_size: -; d_call: -; cdr3_nt: TGCAGCGTTGCCGAGATACTGGGTGAAGCTTTCTTT; cdr3_aa: CSVAEILGEAFF
v_call: TRBV6-2/TRBV6-3; j_call: TRBJ2-1; clone_size: -; d_call: -; cdr3_nt: TGTGCCAGCAGTTCCATGTTCCGGGACCCCGCCGACAATGAGCAGTTCTTC; cdr3_aa: CASSSMFRDPADNEQFF
v_call: TRBV29-1; j_call: TRBJ2-7; clone_size: -; d_call: -; cdr3_nt: TGCAGCGTTCGAAGCCGAGCCGACCGATCCCCCTTTTACGAGCAGTACTTC; cdr3_aa: CSVRSRADRSPFYEQYF
v_call: TRBV7-9; j_call: TRBJ1-4; clone_size: -; d_call: -; cdr3_nt: TGTGCCAGCAGCTCCAGGGGAACAGGGAATGAAAAACTGTTTTTT; cdr3_aa: CASSSRGTGNEKLFF
v_call: TRBV30; j_call: TRBJ2-2; clone_size: -; d_call: -; cdr3_nt: TGTGCCTGGAGGGGGGGCGGCGGGGAGCTGTTTTTT; cdr3_aa: CAWRGGGGELFF
v_call: TRBV7-9; j_call: TRBJ1-5; clone_size: -; d_call: TRBD1; cdr3_nt: TGTGCCAGCAGCTCCGGGACAGCTGATCAGCCCCAGCATTTT; cdr3_aa: CASSSGTADQPQHF
v_call: TRBV30; j_call: TRBJ2-5; clone_size: -; d_call: -; cdr3_nt: TGTGCCTGGAGTAAACACCATGGACCACCTTCGGGGGAGACCCAGTACTTC; cdr3_aa: CAWSKHHGPPSGETQYF
v_call: TRBV12-3/TRBV12-4; j_call: TRBJ1-2; clone_size: -; d_call: TRBD1; cdr3_nt: TGTGCCAGCAGGTCCCGGGACAGGGGGACCTATGGCTACACCTTC; cdr3_aa: CASRSRDRGTYGYTF
v_call: TRBV20-1; j_call: TRBJ1-4; clone_size: -; d_call: -; cdr3_nt: TGCAGTGCTAGAGAGGGTCAAAAACTGTTTTTT; cdr3_aa: CSAREGQKLFF
v_call: TRBV6-1; j_call: TRBJ1-1; clone_size: -; d_call: -; cdr3_nt: TGTGCCAGCAGTGTACGGATTACTGAAGCTTTCTTT; cdr3_aa: CASSVRITEAFF
v_call: TRBV5-1; j_call: TRBJ1-1; clone_size: -; d_call: -; cdr3_nt: TGCGCCAGCAGTAGGGGAGTAGAAACTGAAGCTTTCTTT; cdr3_aa: CASSRGVETEAFF
v_call: TRBV24-1; j_call: TRBJ1-2; clone_size: -; d_call: TRBD1; cdr3_nt: TGTGCCACCAGTGACCCCGCGACAGGGGTGGATGGCTACACCTTC; cdr3_aa: CATSDPATGVDGYTF
v_call: TRBV7-8; j_call: TRBJ2-3; clone_size: -; d_call: -; cdr3_nt: TGTGCCAGCAGCCCCCGGGACACAGATACGCAGTATTTT; cdr3_aa: CASSPRDTDTQYF
v_call: TRBV9; j_call: TRBJ2-3; clone_size: once; d_call: -; cdr3_nt: TGTGCCAGCAGCGTAGGTGGAACAGGCCCCACAGATACGCAGTATTTT; cdr3_aa: CASSVGGTGPTDTQYF
v_call: TRBV27; j_call: TRBJ2-6; clone_size: -; d_call: -; cdr3_nt: TGTGCCAGCAGTCCCCGGGGAGGGGGAGCAACTGGGGCCAACGTCCTGACTTTC; cdr3_aa: CASSPRGGGATGANVLTF
v_call: TRBV5-4; j_call: TRBJ2-5; clone_size: -; d_call: -; cdr3_nt: TGTGCCAGCAGCTTGGGACTCGAAGAGACCCAGTACTTC; cdr3_aa: CASSLGLEETQYF